This T cell receptor beta chain was sequenced during a study of blood T cell repertoires in COVID-19. Study-wide background: Researchers got acute and convalescent COVID-19 samples from the United States, Italy and Spain. PBMCs, B-cell-depleted T cells, or T cells provided the cDNA or gDNA that made up the material.

V shed 7 bases and J 4 bases; nucleotides not matched to a gene: 6. The germline CDR1 and CDR2 sequences are LNHDA and SQIVND (reference sequence). The CDR3 runs to 14 residues. Under the authors' procedure: Reference gene primer amplification gave nucleated cell count estimates. Sequencing was performed with immunoSEQ multiplex PCR; in TCRdb, only in-frame clones are kept and a portion is missing. The V and J calls and clone size come from that table; D and trimming were worked out from the DNA. The data show roughly 69,000 clones, 85% to 90% seen once. The sequenced sample consisted of peripheral blood. The J gene is TRBJ2-3, the V gene TRBV19, with TRBD2 matching over 9 bases. The TCR was taken from a man aged 50 to 60 with acute or convalescent COVID-19. In nucleotides, the CDR3 is TGTGCCAGTACCATCGGCGGGAGGGCAGATACGCAGTATTTT. As protein: CASTIGGRADTQYF.